This T cell receptor (beta chain) was recorded in a study of blood T cell repertoires in COVID-19. Study-level background: Whether acute or convalescent, the COVID-19 samples came from the United States, Italy and Spain.

Using immunoSEQ multiplex PCR, the repertoire was profiled, and TCRdb retains in-frame clones only, with some absent. This table has approximately 210,000 clones, 90% to 95% appearing once. CDR3 length: 16 residues. Per germline, CDR1 MNHEY and CDR2 SVGAGI. Trimming shortened V by 2 bases and J by 5 bases, and 15 bases separated the two germline ends. This clonotype was sampled from a man younger than 45 with acute or convalescent COVID-19. Sequencing used peripheral blood. The chain recombines TRBV6-5 with TRBJ2-2, with D tentatively TRBD1 (6 bases). Here the CDR3 reads CASSYGRDTFTGELFF. The CDR3 coding sequence is TGTGCCAGCAGTTACGGACGGGACACTTTTACCGGGGAGCTGTTTTTT.